Listed below are T cell receptor beta chains from one sample, sequenced in a study of cytomegalovirus exposure and HLA in healthy donors. Method: immunoSEQ multiplex PCR; TCRdb's copy keeps in-frame clones and lacks some. The repertoire has 150,000 to 200,000 clones, 80% to 85% of them found once; the top ten carry about 2%. Sequencing used PBMCs. These receptors all stem from a woman aged 30 to 39 in good health and CMV-seronegative. Each CDR3 is given with its conserved first and last residue. A D gene is named only where the DNA matches it firmly. The size of a clone is reported for some rows only, either as once, few or many, or as a class for expanded clones.

V gene	clone size	D gene	J gene	CDR3 DNA	CDR3 protein
TRBV2	NA	NA	TRBJ1-2	TGTGCCAGCAGTGAACGTTACCGGGACTCTAACTATGGCTACACCTTC	CASSERYRDSNYGYTF
TRBV27	once	NA	TRBJ1-5	TGTGCCAGCAGTCCGATCACGACAGGACCCCAGCCCCAGCATTTT	CASSPITTGPQPQHF
TRBV2	NA	NA	TRBJ2-3	TGTGCCAGCAGTGAATGGGTGCGGGGAGATACGCAGTATTTT	CASSEWVRGDTQYF
TRBV6-5	NA	TRBD1	TRBJ1-2	TGTGCCAGCAGTTCTAGCAGGGGGGATGGCTACACCTTC	CASSSSRGDGYTF
TRBV5-5	NA	TRBD1	TRBJ2-7	TGTGCCAGCAGCGCAGGACCGGGACAGGGCACATACGAGCAGTACTTC	CASSAGPGQGTYEQYF
TRBV28	NA	TRBD1	TRBJ2-7	TGTGCCAGCAGTCTAACGGGACAGGGTTACGAGCAGTACTTC	CASSLTGQGYEQYF
TRBV9	NA	NA	TRBJ2-3	TGTGCCAGCAGCGTACAATTAGCGGACACAGATACGCAGTATTTT	CASSVQLADTDTQYF
TRBV6-5	NA	NA	TRBJ2-5	TGTGCCAGCAGTTACTCGCCACAGACCGAAGAGACCCAGTACTTC	CASSYSPQTEETQYF
TRBV7-8	NA	NA	TRBJ1-5	TGTGCCAGCAGTCTCTCGGGCAGGGGCAATCAGCCCCAGCATTTT	CASSLSGRGNQPQHF
TRBV19	few	TRBD1	TRBJ1-2	TGTGCCAGTGGGGGGACAGGGGGCTACTATGGCTACACCTTC	CASGGTGGYYGYTF
TRBV5-1	NA	TRBD2	TRBJ2-5	TGCGCCAGCAGCTTGGCGGTAGCGGGAGCCCCGCAAGAGACCCAGTACTTC	CASSLAVAGAPQETQYF
TRBV29-1	NA	NA	TRBJ1-6	TGCAGCGTTCGGGCAGGGAATAATTCACCCCTCCACTTT	CSVRAGNNSPLHF
TRBV27	NA	NA	TRBJ2-1	TGTGCCAGCAGTCCCCGCCGAGGGAGCAATCATGAGCAGTTCTTC	CASSPRRGSNHEQFF
TRBV5-4	NA	TRBD1	TRBJ2-5	TGTGCCAGCAGCCCTAAGGGACAGCAAGAGACCCAGTACTTC	CASSPKGQQETQYF
TRBV29-1	NA	NA	TRBJ1-2	TGCAGCACAATGACACCTAACTATGGCTACACCTTC	CSTMTPNYGYTF
TRBV28	NA	TRBD2	TRBJ2-7	TGTGCCAGCAGCCCCGGGACTAGCGGTATATCCTACGAGCAGTACTTC	CASSPGTSGISYEQYF
TRBV23-1	once	TRBD1	TRBJ2-7	TGCGCCAGCAGTCAATCGGGGGACAGGGAGGACGAGCAGTACTTC	CASSQSGDREDEQYF
TRBV19	NA	TRBD1	TRBJ1-2	TGTGCCAGTAGTATCGGAATCGTGGGGTACAGGGGCCAAAACTATGGCTACACCTTC	CASSIGIVGYRGQNYGYTF
TRBV29-1	NA	TRBD2	TRBJ2-5	TGCAGCGTTGGAGCGGGAGGCGGCCAAGAGACCCAGTACTTC	CSVGAGGGQETQYF
TRBV9	once	NA	TRBJ1-3	TGTGCCAGCACTGGTGGCCCTTCTGGAAACACCATATATTTT	CASTGGPSGNTIYF
TRBV30	few	TRBD2	TRBJ2-1	TGTGCCTGGAGTACGACTAGCGGGAGGGCCCTCTTC	CAWSTTSGRALF
TRBV19	NA	TRBD2	TRBJ2-1	TGTGCCAGTAGTACCGGACGACTAGCGGGAGTGGAGCAGTTCTTC	CASSTGRLAGVEQFF
TRBV5-4	NA	TRBD2	TRBJ2-3	TGTGCCAGCAGCTCGGCCGGGACTAGCGACACAGATACGCAGTATTTT	CASSSAGTSDTDTQYF
TRBV19	once	TRBD2	TRBJ2-7	TGTGCCAGTAGCGAACGCGGGGGTTTGGAAGAGCAGTACTTC	CASSERGGLEEQYF
TRBV10-1	NA	TRBD1	TRBJ1-1	TGCGCCAGCAGAGAGGGGGCCGGCACTGAAGCTTTCTTT	CASREGAGTEAFF
TRBV5-1	NA	NA	TRBJ1-6	TGCGCCAGCAGCTTGGCTACAGATAATTCACCCCTCCACTTT	CASSLATDNSPLHF
TRBV4-3	NA	TRBD1	TRBJ2-7	TGCGCCAGCAGCCAAGAGCGGACAGGGGAGTACGAGCAGTACTTC	CASSQERTGEYEQYF
TRBV28	few	NA	TRBJ2-7	TGTGCCAGCAGCTCCCCGATAGATTTCGACGAGCAGTACTTC	CASSSPIDFDEQYF
TRBV5-4	once	TRBD1	TRBJ2-3	TGTGCCAGCAGCTACACATTTTACAGGGGGCTATTCGATACGCAGTATTTT	CASSYTFYRGLFDTQYF
TRBV2	NA	TRBD1	TRBJ2-4	TGTGCCAGCAGTTCAACAGGGGGCAAAAACATTCAGTACTTC	CASSSTGGKNIQYF
TRBV28	NA	NA	TRBJ2-3	TGTGCCAGCAGTGTCCTTATCGATTTGGCGACAGGCACAGATACGCAGTATTTT	CASSVLIDLATGTDTQYF
TRBV5-1	NA	TRBD2	TRBJ2-4	TGCGCCAGCAGCCTTCGACCTGGAACTAGCGGGGGGCATGGAAACATTCAGTACTTC	CASSLRPGTSGGHGNIQYF
TRBV28	NA	TRBD1	TRBJ1-2	TGTGCCAGCAGAACGACAGGGGTACAGGGCTACACCTTC	CASRTTGVQGYTF
TRBV28	NA	TRBD1	TRBJ1-1	TGTGCCAGCAGTTTAGGGGCAGGGGGCGACCGGAACACTGAAGCTTTCTTT	CASSLGAGGDRNTEAFF
TRBV9	NA	NA	TRBJ2-2	TGTGCCAGCAGCGTAGTTAGCGCTGCGAACACCGGGGAGCTGTTTTTT	CASSVVSAANTGELFF
TRBV9	NA	NA	TRBJ1-1	TGTGCCAGCAGGAGAGAAGGCAAAAAGGGGTTGGGGAACACTGAAGCTTTCTTT	CASRREGKKGLGNTEAFF
TRBV4-3	NA	NA	TRBJ1-5	TGCGCCAGCAGCCAAGATCGGCGGGGACAGCCCCAGCATTTT	CASSQDRRGQPQHF
TRBV4-3	NA	NA	TRBJ2-1	TGCGCCAGCAGCCAGACTAGCTCCTACAATGAGCAGTTCTTC	CASSQTSSYNEQFF
TRBV19	NA	TRBD2	TRBJ2-3	TGTGCCAGTACCGCCGCCCTCGGGCGGGGGAACACAGATACGCAGTATTTT	CASTAALGRGNTDTQYF
TRBV4-2	NA	TRBD2	TRBJ2-7	TGTGCCAGCAGCCAAGTACTAGCGGAAACCTACGAGCAGTACTTC	CASSQVLAETYEQYF